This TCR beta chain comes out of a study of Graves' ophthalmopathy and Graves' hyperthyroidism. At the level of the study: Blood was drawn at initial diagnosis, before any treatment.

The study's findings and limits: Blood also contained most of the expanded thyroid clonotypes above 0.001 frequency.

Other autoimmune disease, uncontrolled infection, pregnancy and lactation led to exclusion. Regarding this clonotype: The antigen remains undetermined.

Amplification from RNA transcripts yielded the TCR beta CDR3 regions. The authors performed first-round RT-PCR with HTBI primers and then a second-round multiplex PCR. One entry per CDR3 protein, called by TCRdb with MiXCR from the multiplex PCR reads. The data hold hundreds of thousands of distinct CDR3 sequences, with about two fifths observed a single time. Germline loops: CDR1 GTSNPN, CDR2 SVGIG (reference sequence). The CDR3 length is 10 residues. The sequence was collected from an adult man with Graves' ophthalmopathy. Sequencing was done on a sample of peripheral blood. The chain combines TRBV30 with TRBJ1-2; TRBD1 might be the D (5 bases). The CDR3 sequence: CAGGNYGYTF. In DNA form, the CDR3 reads TGTGCGGGGGGGAACTATGGCTACACCTTC.